One and the same sample provided the 15 T cell receptor beta chains below, sequenced in a study of cytomegalovirus exposure and HLA in healthy donors. PCR was performed using 60 Vbeta and 13 Jbeta primers. Repertoires were generated with immunoSEQ multiplex PCR, while TCRdb's copy carries only in-frame clones and drops some. The table has approximately 95,000 clones, 70% to 80% seen once. What was sequenced was PBMCs. Receptors originate from a man younger than 30 in good health and CMV-seropositive.

V and J are TRBV7-2 and TRBJ1-2, with TRBD1 matching over 9 bases. V gave up 5 bases and J gave up 8 bases; unmatched junction bases: 12. The germline V gene has CDR1 SGHTA and CDR2 FQGNSA. The CDR3 contains 15 residues. The CDR3 protein is CASSLGGQGSLGYTF. The CDR3 region has the DNA TGTGCCAGCAGCCTGGGGGGACAGGGTTCGTTGGGCTACACCTTC.

This clone was seen a handful of times. In nucleotides, the CDR3 is TGTGCCAGCAGTACGATCGTGGACAGGTTACAAGAAAAACTGTTTTTT. This sequence encodes CASSTIVDRLQEKLFF. The V call is TRBV6-6, the J call TRBJ1-4; 7 bases are shared with TRBD1. Germline trimming cut 5 bases from V and 8 bases from J; bases unmatched to any gene: 14. Germline V CDR1 and CDR2: MNHNY, SVGAGI (reference sequence). The CDR3 has 16 residues.

This chain's CDR3 is CASGWTGYNEQFF. The CDR3 bases are TGTGCCAGTGGGTGGACAGGGTACAATGAGCAGTTCTTC. The gene calls are TRBV19 and TRBJ2-1; TRBD1 matches 8 bases. With V trimmed by 8 bases and J by 4 bases, 4 bases remained unmatched. In germline, CDR1 is LNHDA, CDR2 SQIVND (reference sequence). The CDR3 covers 13 residues.

This chain connects TRBV7-6 to TRBJ2-1; 7 nucleotides agree with TRBD2. V gave up 7 bases and J gave up 4 bases; unmatched junction bases: 13. Per the germline V gene, CDR1 is SGHVS and CDR2 is FNYEAQ. This CDR3 contains 16 residues. This CDR3 reads CASTKFPGGLYNEQFF. The CDR3 DNA sequence: TGTGCCAGCACCAAATTCCCCGGGGGGTTATACAATGAGCAGTTCTTC.

The J gene is TRBJ2-5, the V gene TRBV19; D is unclear. V lost 5 bases, J lost 2 bases, and 9 bases lay in between. Germline V CDR1 and CDR2: LNHDA, SQIVND (reference sequence). The CDR3 is made up of 13 amino acids. CDR3 sequence: CASSPHRQETQYF. The CDR3 DNA is TGTGCCAGTAGTCCCCACAGACAAGAGACCCAGTACTTC. Together with reference TRBV19 and TRBJ2-5, the CDR3 gives the full variable domain: DGGITQSPKYLFRKEGQNVTLSCEQNLNHDAMYWYRQDPGQGLRLIYYSQIVNDFQKGDIAEGYSVSREKKESFPLTVTSAQKNPTAFYLCASSPHRQETQYFGPGTRLLVL.

This clone was found once. The V and J genes are TRBV5-3 and TRBJ2-6; no firm D call. TRBV5-3 is an open reading frame, and its role is uncertain. Trimming left V 0 bases short and J 0 bases short, with 4 bases between. This CDR3 spans 15 amino acids. The CDR3 bases are TGTGCCAGAAGCTTGGGCGTCTCTGGGGCCAACGTCCTGACTTTC. Its protein is CARSLGVSGANVLTF.

The gene calls are TRBV6-5 and TRBJ2-7; 8 bases match TRBD1. V lost 8 bases to trimming and J lost 4 bases; unmatched junction nucleotides: 7. The germline CDR1 and CDR2 sequences are MNHEY and SVGAGI. There are 13 residues in the CDR3. The chain's CDR3 is CASGSGGAYEQYF. CDR3 nucleotides: TGTGCCAGCGGCTCAGGGGGCGCGTACGAGCAGTACTTC.

This clone has a handful of counts. Other nucleotide sequences in the sample specify the same CDR3. This sequence joins TRBV7-3 and TRBJ2-2; tentatively, D is TRBD2 (5 bases). CDR1 and CDR2 from the germline V gene are SGHTA and FQGTGA. V gave up 4 bases and J gave up 8 bases, with 8 bases separating them. The CDR3 is made up of 12 amino acids. The CDR3 DNA sequence: TGTGCCAGCAGCTCCGGACTGGGGGAGCTGTTTTTT. Translated: CASSSGLGELFF.

Notes on this clone: The sample contains more than one DNA sequence encoding this CDR3. This chain links TRBV5-1 with TRBJ2-7; 14 nucleotides agree with TRBD2. V lost 3 bases and J lost 4; bases outside the gene matches: 6. Germline V gene sequence: CDR1 SGHRS, CDR2 YFSETQ. CDR3 length equals 16 residues. The CDR3 DNA sequence: TGCGCCAGCAGCTACGGACTAGCGGGGGGTTCATACGAGCAGTACTTC. Encoded protein: CASSYGLAGGSYEQYF.

The V and J genes are TRBV9 and TRBJ2-7; 7 positions match TRBD2. Germline V lookup: CDR1 SGDLS, CDR2 YYNGEE. J gave up 4 bases and V 4 bases, and 8 bases lay outside the gene matches. This CDR3 spans 14 amino acids. CDR3 sequence reads: CASSYGLGDYEQYF. The CDR3 bases are TGTGCCAGCAGCTATGGACTAGGGGATTACGAGCAGTACTTC.

This clone has only a few counts. The chain links TRBV10-1 to TRBJ2-3; 8 nucleotides match TRBD2. Trimming cost V 4 bases and J 2 bases; bases outside gene matches: 5. The CDR3 is 15 residues long. Germline V lookup: CDR1 WNHNN, CDR2 SYGVQD (reference sequence). The CDR3 region is CASSARGGTTDTQYF. The CDR3 nucleotides are TGCGCCAGCAGTGCACGCGGGGGGACCACAGATACGCAGTATTTT.

DNA for the CDR3: TGTGCCAGCAGGAATCCGCAGGGGGCCTACGAGCAGTACTTC. Its protein is CASRNPQGAYEQYF. The rearrangement links TRBV27 to TRBJ2-7; 7 bases agree with TRBD1. The CDR3 runs to 14 residues. In germline, CDR1 is MNHEY, CDR2 SMNVEV (reference sequence). J lost 2 bases, V lost 6 bases, and 7 bases had no gene match.

This clone was counted between two and nine times. CDR3 DNA sequence: TGTGCCAGCAGGTGGACAGGGTATACCGGGGAGCTGTTTTTT. It specifies CASRWTGYTGELFF. V and J are TRBV2 and TRBJ2-2, with 8 nucleotides matching TRBD1. The junction had 5 bases not matched to a gene; V was cut back by 6 bases and J by 5 bases. CDR3 length: 14 residues. Germline assignment: CDR1 SNHLY and CDR2 FYNNEI.

The chain employs TRBV5-1 and TRBJ1-1; maybe TRBD1 (6 bases). This CDR3 comprises 16 residues. With 3 bases removed from V and 0 bases from J, the gap between germline ends came to 15 bases. Germline loops: CDR1 SGHRS, CDR2 YFSETQ. Here the CDR3 DNA reads TGCGCCAGCAGCTACCAAGGGGGACGGATGAACACTGAAGCTTTCTTT. Its protein is CASSYQGGRMNTEAFF.

The chain joins TRBV21-1 to TRBJ2-3; the DNA was not compared with TRBD2, the D call given in the table. TRBV21-1 is shown as a pseudogene. CDR3 length equals 16 residues. The CDR3 sequence is CASSIPLAGEWDTQYF. The CDR3 nucleotides read TGTGCCAGCAGCATCCCCCTAGCGGGGGAATGGGATACGCAGTATTTT.